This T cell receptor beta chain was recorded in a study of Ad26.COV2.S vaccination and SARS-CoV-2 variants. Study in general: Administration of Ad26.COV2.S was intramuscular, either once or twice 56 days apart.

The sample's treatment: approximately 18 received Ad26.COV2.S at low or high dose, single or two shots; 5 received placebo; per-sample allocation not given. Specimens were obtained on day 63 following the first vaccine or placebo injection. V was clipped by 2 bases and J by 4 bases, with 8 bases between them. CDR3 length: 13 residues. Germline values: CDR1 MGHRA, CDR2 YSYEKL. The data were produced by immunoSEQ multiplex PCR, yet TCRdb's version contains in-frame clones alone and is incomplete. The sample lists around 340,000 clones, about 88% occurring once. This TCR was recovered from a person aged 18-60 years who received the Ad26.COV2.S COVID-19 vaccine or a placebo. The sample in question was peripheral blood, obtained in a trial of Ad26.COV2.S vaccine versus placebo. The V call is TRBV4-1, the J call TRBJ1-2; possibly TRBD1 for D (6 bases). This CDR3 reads CASSQTGFYGYTF. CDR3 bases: TGCGCCAGCAGCCAAACAGGGTTCTATGGCTACACCTTC.